This T cell receptor (beta chain) was recorded in a study of beta chain features in type 1 diabetes. Across the study: Age and gender were similar between patients and healthy donors, as were cell yields.

About this clone itself: Its specificity is unknown.

All sorted populations exceeded 98% purity. This CDR3 has 17 amino acids. Germline lookup yields CDR1 SGHVS and CDR2 FQNEAQ. The germline V and J ends were trimmed by 2 bases and 2 bases, with 16 bases remaining between them. Findings of the study overall: Cells with high TCR expression could be over-represented when cDNA is sequenced. The VDJ junctions of type 1 diabetes patients carried fewer insertions and more deletions.

Sequenced material consisted of expressed TCRB transcripts (all of the isolated RNA was reverse transcribed). The repertoire was sequenced with immunoSEQ multiplex PCR; TCRdb's copy has only in-frame clones and lacks some. Among approximately 38,000 clones, around half were seen once, and the ten largest hold 0.65% to 0.9%. The specimen was central memory CD4+ T cells from blood. The sequence was obtained from a woman in her late teens or twenties in good health. V and J are TRBV7-8 and TRBJ1-5; D possibly corresponds to TRBD1 (5 bases). CDR3 amino acids: CASSLRVDARGNQPQHF. For the CDR3, the DNA is TGTGCCAGCAGCTTAAGGGTCGATGCCAGGGGCAATCAGCCCCAGCATTTT.